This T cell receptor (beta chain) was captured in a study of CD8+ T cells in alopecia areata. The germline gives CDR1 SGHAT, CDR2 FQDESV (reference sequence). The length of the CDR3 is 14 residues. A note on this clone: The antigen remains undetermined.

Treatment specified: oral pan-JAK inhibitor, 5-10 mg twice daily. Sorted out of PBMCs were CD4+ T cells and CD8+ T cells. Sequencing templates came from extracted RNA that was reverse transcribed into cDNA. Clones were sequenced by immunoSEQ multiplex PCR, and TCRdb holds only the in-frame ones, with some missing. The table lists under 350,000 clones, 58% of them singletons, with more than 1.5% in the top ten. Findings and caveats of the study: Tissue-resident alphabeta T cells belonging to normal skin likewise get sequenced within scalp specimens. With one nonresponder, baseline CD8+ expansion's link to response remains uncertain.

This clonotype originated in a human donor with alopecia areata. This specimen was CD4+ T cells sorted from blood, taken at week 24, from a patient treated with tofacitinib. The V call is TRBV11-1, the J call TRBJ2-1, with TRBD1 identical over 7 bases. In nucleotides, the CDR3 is TGTGCGTCATTAGATGCAGGGGGATTAAATGAGCAGTTCTTC. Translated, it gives CASLDAGGLNEQFF.